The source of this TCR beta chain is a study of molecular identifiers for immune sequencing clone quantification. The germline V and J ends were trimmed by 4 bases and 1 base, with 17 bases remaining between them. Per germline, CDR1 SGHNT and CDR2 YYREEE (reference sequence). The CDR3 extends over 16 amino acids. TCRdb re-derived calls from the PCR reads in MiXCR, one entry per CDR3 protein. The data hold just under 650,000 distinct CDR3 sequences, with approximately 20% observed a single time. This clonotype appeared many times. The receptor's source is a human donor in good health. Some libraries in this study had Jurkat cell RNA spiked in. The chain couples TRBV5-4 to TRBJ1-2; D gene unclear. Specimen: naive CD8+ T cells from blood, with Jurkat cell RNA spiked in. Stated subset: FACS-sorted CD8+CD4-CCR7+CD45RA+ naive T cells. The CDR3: CASSLESASFNYGYTF. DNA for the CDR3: TGTGCCAGCAGCCTGGAATCAGCTTCATTTAACTATGGCTACACCTTC.